Presented here are 12 T cell receptor beta chains from one specimen sequenced in a study of T cell responses to AZD1222 COVID-19 vaccine. Profiled with immunoSEQ multiplex PCR; TCRdb holds only in-frame clones, not every one. Altogether 140,000 to 150,000 clones are present, 82% being singletons, with the ten largest covering about 4%. Source: peripheral blood, taken on day 0 of MenACWY control vaccination. The receptors shown here come from an adult in good health.

The V and J genes are TRBV27 and TRBJ1-1; TRBD1 aligns across 7 bases. V lost 5 bases, J lost 1 base, and 4 bases stayed unmatched. The CDR3 runs to 14 residues. Germline V lookup: CDR1 MNHEY, CDR2 SMNVEV (reference sequence). CDR3: CASSPGTANTEAFF. CDR3 in DNA: TGTGCCAGCAGTCCTGGGACAGCGAACACTGAAGCTTTCTTT.

The rearrangement links TRBV18 to TRBJ1-5; no definite D call. The CDR3 has 14 amino acids. V was trimmed by 4 bases and J by 8 bases, leaving 15 bases between them. The germline gives CDR1 KGHSH, CDR2 LQKENI. This CDR3 is CASSLKLVDEPQHF. The CDR3 DNA reads TGTGCCAGCTCACTAAAACTAGTAGACGAGCCCCAGCATTTT.

The genes are TRBV9 and TRBJ1-1; 12 bases align to TRBD1. After removal of 0 bases from V and 7 bases from J, the junction contained 10 bases not matched to a gene. Germline CDR1 and CDR2: SGDLS and YYNGEE. CDR3 length: 17 amino acids. The CDR3 nucleotides are TGTGCCAGCAGCGTAGGGGTTTTGGGGACAGGGGGCAGTGAAGCTTTCTTT. As protein: CASSVGVLGTGGSEAFF.

The chain carries TRBV6-6 and TRBJ2-7; a possible D gene is TRBD1 (6 bases). Trimming pared 6 bases from V and 0 bases from J, leaving 12 bases between. Germline V gives CDR1 MNHNY, CDR2 SVGAGI (reference sequence). The CDR3 is made up of 14 amino acids. CDR3 in amino acids: CASSRGQSSYEQYV. CDR3 nucleotides: TGTGCCAGCAGCCGCGGACAGAGCTCCTACGAGCAGTACGTC.

The V and J genes are TRBV5-4 and TRBJ1-4; TRBD1 matches 8 bases. CDR3 size: 14 residues. V gave up 4 bases and J gave up 6 bases; unmatched junction bases: 5. CDR1 is SGHNT, CDR2 YYREEE, per germline (reference sequence). This CDR3 is CASSRDRWDEKLFF. The CDR3 bases are TGTGCCAGCAGCCGGGACAGGTGGGATGAAAAACTGTTTTTT.

The chain is built from TRBV30 and TRBJ1-6; possibly TRBD1 for D (5 bases). V lost 8 bases to trimming and J lost 8 bases, with 16 bases between them. This CDR3 is 13 amino acids long. Looked up from germline, CDR1 is GTSNPN and CDR2 is SVGIG (reference sequence). The CDR3 nucleotides are TGTGCCCCGACGGGGCAGGGAGATTCACCCCTCCACTTT. This sequence encodes CAPTGQGDSPLHF.

This clone was recorded only once. This chain links TRBV9 with TRBJ2-1, with 13 bases matching TRBD2. The junction had 10 bases not matched to a gene; V was cut back by 4 bases and J by 9 bases. The CDR3 is 16 amino acids. Germline CDR1 SGDLS, CDR2 YYNGEE. CDR3 nucleotide sequence: TGTGCCAGCAGCCCAAGGACTAGCGGGGGACGGGTTGAGCAGTTCTTC. Its protein is CASSPRTSGGRVEQFF.

The rearrangement links TRBV12-2 to TRBJ2-7. TRBV12-2 is a pseudogene segment. This CDR3 is built from 15 residues. CDR3 nucleotides: TGTGCAAGTCGCTTAATTCCCGGCAGCTCCTACGAGCAGTACGTC. Translated, it gives CASRLIPGSSYEQYV.

This rearrangement joins TRBV21-1 to TRBJ2-7; TRBD1 was called by the table and not checked on the DNA. TRBV21-1 is reported as a pseudogene. The CDR3 is 16 amino acids. Written as DNA, the CDR3 is TGTGCCAGTAGCAAACGAGGGGGCAGGGGGGCCTACGAGCAGTACTTC. Translated, it gives CASSKRGGRGAYEQYF.

The CDR3: CASSFGQIREEQFF. In DNA, the CDR3 is TGCGCCAGCAGCTTCGGTCAGATCCGTGAGGAGCAGTTCTTC. V is TRBV5-1 and J is TRBJ2-1; no firm D call. This CDR3 is 14 amino acids long. Germline lookup yields CDR1 SGHRS and CDR2 YFSETQ. Deletions cut 2 bases from V and 10 bases from J, with 16 bases between.

V is TRBV29-1 and J is TRBJ2-3, with TRBD1 as a possible D gene (7 bases). CDR1 and CDR2 from the germline V gene are SQVTM and ANQGSEA. V shed 4 bases and J shed 3 bases, with 17 bases lying between them. The CDR3 has 15 amino acids. The CDR3 sequence is CSVVLVSGGTDTQYF. The CDR3 coding sequence is TGCAGCGTTGTCCTAGTATCAGGGGGGACAGATACGCAGTATTTT.

A single count supports this clone. This chain joins TRBV1 and TRBJ2-7; TRBD1, the table's D call, was not compared with the DNA. TRBV1 is shown as a pseudogene. The CDR3 sequence is 15 residues long. The CDR3 nucleotides are TGCACCAGCAGCCAAGTGGCAGGTTTGCGCTACGAGCAGTACGTC. It codes for CTSSQVAGLRYEQYV.